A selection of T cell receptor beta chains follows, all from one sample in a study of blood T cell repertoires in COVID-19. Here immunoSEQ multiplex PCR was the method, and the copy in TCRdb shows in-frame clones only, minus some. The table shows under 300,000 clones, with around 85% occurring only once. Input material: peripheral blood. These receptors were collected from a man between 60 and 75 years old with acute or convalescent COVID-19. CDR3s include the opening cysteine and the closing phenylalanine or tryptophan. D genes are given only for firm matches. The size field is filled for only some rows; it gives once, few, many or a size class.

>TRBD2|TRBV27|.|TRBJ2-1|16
TGTGCCAGCAGTGTATCCGGGACTAGCGGATACAATGAGCAGTTCTTC
CASSVSGTSGYNEQFF
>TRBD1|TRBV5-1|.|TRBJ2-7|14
TGCGCCAGCAGCTTAGGGACAGGGGGCAATAAGCTGTACTTC
CASSLGTGGNKLYF
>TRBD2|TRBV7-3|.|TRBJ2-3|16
TGTGCCAGCAGCTTAAGCCTAGCGGGAGCGGTAGATACGCAGTATTTT
CASSLSLAGAVDTQYF
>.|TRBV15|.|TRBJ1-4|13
TGTGCCACCAGCACAGGGGATCTGGAAAAACTGTTTTTT
CATSTGDLEKLFF
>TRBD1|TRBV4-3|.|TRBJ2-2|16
TGCGCCAGCAGCCAGGGGACAGGGGGTCGCACCGGGGAGCTGTTTTTT
CASSQGTGGRTGELFF
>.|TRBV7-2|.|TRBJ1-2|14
TGTGCCAGCAGCTTAGGGAGGGGCCTCTATGGCTACACCTTC
CASSLGRGLYGYTF
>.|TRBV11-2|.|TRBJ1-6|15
TGTGCCAGCAGCTTAGAGGGGGCGTCGAATTCACCCCTCCACTTT
CASSLEGASNSPLHF
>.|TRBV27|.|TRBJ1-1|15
TGTGCCAGCAGGCCCGAGGCCGTCGGGGGTATGAAGGCTTTCTTT
CASRPEAVGGMKAFF
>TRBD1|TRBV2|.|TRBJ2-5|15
TGTGCCAGCAGTGGCCCTCGGACAGGGACAGAGACCCAGTACTTC
CASSGPRTGTETQYF
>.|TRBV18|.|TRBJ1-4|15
TGTGCCAGCTCACCACCGGCGCCCGAGGGCGAAAAACTGTTTTTT
CASSPPAPEGEKLFF
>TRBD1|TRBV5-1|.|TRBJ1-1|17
TGCGCCAGCAGCATAACACTTCCCGGGACAGGGAACACTGAAGCTTTCTTT
CASSITLPGTGNTEAFF
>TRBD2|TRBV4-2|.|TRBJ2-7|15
TGTGCCAGCAGCCGTGGACTAGCGGGAGCAAGCGAGCAGTACTTC
CASSRGLAGASEQYF
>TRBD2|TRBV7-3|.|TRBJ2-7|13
TGTGCCAGCAGCTCGACTAGCGGCTACGAGCAGTACTTC
CASSSTSGYEQYF
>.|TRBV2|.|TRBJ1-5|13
TGTGCCAGCAGTGAAGTGAGAGGTCAGCCCCAGCATTTT
CASSEVRGQPQHF
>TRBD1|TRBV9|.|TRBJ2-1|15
TGTGCCAGCAGCGTAAGACAGGGATCCCCCAATGAGCAGTTCTTC
CASSVRQGSPNEQFF
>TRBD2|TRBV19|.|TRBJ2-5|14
TGTGCCAGTAGTCCCCGGGTAGCGGGAGAGACCCAGTACTTC
CASSPRVAGETQYF
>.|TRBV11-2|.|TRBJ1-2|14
TGTGCCAGCAGGGAACAAGGGGCAGACTATGGCTACACCTTC
CASREQGADYGYTF
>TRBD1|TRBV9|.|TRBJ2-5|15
TGTGCCAGCAGCGTAGGGGACAGACGATTGGAGACCCAGTACTTC
CASSVGDRRLETQYF
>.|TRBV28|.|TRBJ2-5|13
TGTGCCAGCAGACTGATAAACCGGGAGACCCAGTACTTC
CASRLINRETQYF
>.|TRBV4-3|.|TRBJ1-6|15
TGCGCCAGCAGCCAAGATACCGGGGGTCAGTCACCCCTCCACTTT
CASSQDTGGQSPLHF
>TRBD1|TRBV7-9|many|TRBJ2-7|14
TGTGCCAGCAGCTGGGACAGAGGGAGTTACGAGCAGTACTTC
CASSWDRGSYEQYF
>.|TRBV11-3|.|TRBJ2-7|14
TGTGCCAGCAGCTTATTAGATAGGGGATACGAGCAGTACTTC
CASSLLDRGYEQYF
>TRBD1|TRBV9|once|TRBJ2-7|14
TGTGCCAGCAGCGTACGACAGGGGGAGAGCGAGCAGTACTTC
CASSVRQGESEQYF
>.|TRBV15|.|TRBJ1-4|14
TGTGCCACCAGCAGAGATCAGCGAGTTGAAAAACTGTTTTTT
CATSRDQRVEKLFF
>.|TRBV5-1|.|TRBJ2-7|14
TGCGCCAGCACCCCGACAGGCCCCTCCTACGAGCAGTACTTC
CASTPTGPSYEQYF
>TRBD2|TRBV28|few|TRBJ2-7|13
TGTGTAACCCGGACTAGCGGAAGATACGAGCAGTACTTC
CVTRTSGRYEQYF
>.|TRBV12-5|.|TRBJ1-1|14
TGTGCTAGTGGGCCCGCGGGGGGCGGAACTGAAGCTTTCTTT
CASGPAGGGTEAFF
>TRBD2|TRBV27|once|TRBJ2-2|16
TGTGCCAGCAGTCCACTAGCGGGAGAGGCGGCCGGGGAGCTGTTTTTT
CASSPLAGEAAGELFF
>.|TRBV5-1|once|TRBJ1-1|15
TGCGCCAGCAGCTTGTATGCAGGGTGGAACACTGAAGCTTTCTTT
CASSLYAGWNTEAFF
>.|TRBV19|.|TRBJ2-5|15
TGTGCCAGTAGTATTACAGCGGAAGAGGGAGAGACCCAGTACTTC
CASSITAEEGETQYF
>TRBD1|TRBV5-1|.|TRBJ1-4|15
TGCGCCAGCAGCTCTGTAACAGGGGATAATGAAAAACTGTTTTTT
CASSSVTGDNEKLFF
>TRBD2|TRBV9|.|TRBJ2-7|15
TGTGCCAGCAGCGTAACTAGCGGGAGGGGTCACGAGCAGTACTTC
CASSVTSGRGHEQYF
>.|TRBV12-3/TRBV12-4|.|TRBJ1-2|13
TGTGCCAGCAGTTTAGGTCGGTTGGATGGCTACACCTTC
CASSLGRLDGYTF
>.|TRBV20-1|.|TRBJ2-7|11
TGCAGTGCTGTAGCCTCCTACGAGCAGTACTTC
CSAVASYEQYF
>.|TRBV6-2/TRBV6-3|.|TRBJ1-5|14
TGTGCCAGCAGTGAGGGTTTGGACAATCAGCCCCAGCATTTT
CASSEGLDNQPQHF
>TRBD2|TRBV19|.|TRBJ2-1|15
TGTGCCAGTAGTACCGGGACTAGCGGGAGCAATGAGCAGTTCTTC
CASSTGTSGSNEQFF
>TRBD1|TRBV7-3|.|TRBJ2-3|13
TGTGCCAGCAGCTTGGACAGGTCAGATACGCAGTATTTT
CASSLDRSDTQYF
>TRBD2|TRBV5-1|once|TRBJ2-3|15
TGCGCCAGCAGCAGGGACGGGAGGGCCGAAGATACGCAGTATTTT
CASSRDGRAEDTQYF
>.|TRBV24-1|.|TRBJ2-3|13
TGTGCCACCAGTGACCGCTTTGCGGATACGCAGTATTTT
CATSDRFADTQYF
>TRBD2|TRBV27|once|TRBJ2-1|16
TGTGCCAGCAGTCCGCGACTAGCGGGAGGCAACAATGAGCAGTTCTTC
CASSPRLAGGNNEQFF
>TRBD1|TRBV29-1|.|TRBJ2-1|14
TGCAGCGTTCTCCGGACAGGGACGAGCAATGAGCAGTTCTTC
CSVLRTGTSNEQFF
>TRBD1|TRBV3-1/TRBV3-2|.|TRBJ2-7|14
TGTGCCAGCAGCCAAGTTCAGGGGGCGTTCGAGCAGTACTTC
CASSQVQGAFEQYF
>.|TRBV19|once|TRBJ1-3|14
TGTGCCAGTAGCCTAAGGGGAAATGGAAACACCATATATTTT
CASSLRGNGNTIYF
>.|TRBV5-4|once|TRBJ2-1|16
TGTGCCAGCAGCCCTCAGGACCGGGACATCTACAATGAGCAGTTCTTC
CASSPQDRDIYNEQFF
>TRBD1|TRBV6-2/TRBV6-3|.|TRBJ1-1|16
TGTGCCAGCAGTTACTCGACAGGGGGGATGAACACTGAAGCTTTCTTT
CASSYSTGGMNTEAFF
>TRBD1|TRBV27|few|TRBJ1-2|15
TGTGCCAGCAGTTCTGGGACAGGGAAGGGCTATGGCTACACCTTC
CASSSGTGKGYGYTF
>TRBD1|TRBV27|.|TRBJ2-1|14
TGTGCCAGCAGTTTAGATGCAGGGGGCAATGAGCAGTTCTTC
CASSLDAGGNEQFF
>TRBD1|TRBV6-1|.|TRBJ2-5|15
TGTGCCAGCAGTGAAGGGACAGGGGGGCGAGAGACCCAGTACTTC
CASSEGTGGRETQYF
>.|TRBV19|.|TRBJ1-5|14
TGTGCCAGTAGGATGGGTCGGTCGGGTCAGCCCCAGCATTTT
CASRMGRSGQPQHF
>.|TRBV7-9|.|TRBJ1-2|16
TGTGCCAGCAGCTTCGGAGGGGACTTAGGCCAATATGGCTACACCTTC
CASSFGGDLGQYGYTF
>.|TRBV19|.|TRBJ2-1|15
TGTGCCAGTACAACCCCTGGTCTAGCGCTGAATGAGCAGTTCTTC
CASTTPGLALNEQFF